The T cell receptor beta chain described here comes from a study of regulatory T cells in long-lasting Graves disease. Germline CDR1 is MDHEN and CDR2 is SYDVKM. The CDR3 totals 16 residues. V lost 7 bases and J 1 base, leaving 17 bases between the germline ends. Time point in this sample: persistent/refractory GD, antithyroid drugs over 5 years with positive TRAb. The authors made the TCR library using RNA they extracted from PBMCs. Criteria from the American Thyroid Association guidelines were applied to diagnose Graves' disease. Researchers made TCR beta libraries by using iRepertoire HTBI primers and running Arm-PCR on CDR3 regions. TCRdb called the multiplex PCR reads again in MiXCR, with one record for every CDR3 protein. The table includes about 290,000 distinct CDR3 sequences, around 23% detected once.

The receptor was derived from a female donor with Graves disease. This specimen was peripheral blood mononuclear cells (PBMCs), taken when the disease was refractory, from a patient treated with antithyroid drugs. The chain recombines TRBV28 with TRBJ2-1, with D perhaps TRBD1 (5 bases). The CDR3 region has the DNA TGTGCCAGCACCCACGCGACAGCGTCATCCTACAATGAGCAGTTCTTC. Amino acids: CASTHATASSYNEQFF.